The 10 T cell receptor beta chains reported below all come from one sample, sequenced in a study of shared T cell receptors in the human thymus. The data were produced by immunoSEQ multiplex PCR, yet TCRdb's version contains in-frame clones alone and is incomplete. This table holds approximately 660,000 clones, roughly 88% found once. The data were also submitted as part of a second study, on human thymus T cells.

Input material: thymocytes. Receptor source: a boy younger than two with a congenital heart defect.

The count of this clone is one. The chain links TRBV27 to TRBJ2-5, with 8 positions matching TRBD2. The germline CDR1 and CDR2 sequences are MNHEY and SMNVEV (reference sequence). V gave up 3 bases and J gave up 2 bases; unmatched junction bases: 5. The CDR3 totals 15 residues. In DNA, the CDR3 is TGTGCCAGCAGTTTCGGGGGGGGGCGGCAAGAGACCCAGTACTTC. Its protein product is CASSFGGGRQETQYF.

V is TRBV4-3 and J is TRBJ1-3; a possible D gene is TRBD1 (5 bases). The CDR3 extends over 16 amino acids. V was shortened by 6 bases and J by 2 bases, with 17 bases between the two germline ends. Germline assignment: CDR1 LGHNA and CDR2 YSLEER. CDR3 protein: CASSPLGGDTGNTIYF. In DNA form, the CDR3 reads TGCGCCAGCAGTCCCTTGGGGGGAGATACTGGAAACACCATATATTTT.

The genes are TRBV7-8 and TRBJ2-5; the match to TRBD2 covers 11 bases. Germline CDR1 reads SGHVS; CDR2 reads FQNEAQ. Trimming removed 1 base from V and 5 bases from J; junction bases left unmatched: 9. This CDR3 has 17 amino acids. The CDR3 nucleotides are TGTGCCAGCAGCTTAGTAGGTAGCGGGAGGGTTCGCGAGACCCAGTACTTC. It is translated as CASSLVGSGRVRETQYF.

This chain links TRBV10-1 with TRBJ2-7; maybe TRBD1 (6 bases). CDR1 and CDR2 from the germline V gene are WNHNN and SYGVQD (reference sequence). The CDR3 consists of 15 residues. With 5 bases removed from V and 4 bases from J, the gap between germline ends came to 18 bases. CDR3 in amino acids: CASSLGSQGQYEQYF. DNA of the CDR3: TGCGCCAGCAGTCTAGGATCCCAGGGGCAATACGAGCAGTACTTC.

V is TRBV15 and J is TRBJ1-2; TRBD1 matches 7 bases. Germline trimming cut 0 bases from V and 8 bases from J; bases unmatched to any gene: 24. Germline CDR1 reads LNHNV; CDR2 reads YYDKDF (reference sequence). CDR3 size: 20 residues. The CDR3 region is CATSRDNTPLYRGTGEGYTF. CDR3 coding DNA: TGTGCCACCAGCAGAGATAATACTCCCCTTTACAGGGGAACCGGAGAAGGCTACACCTTC.

This chain links TRBV29-1 with TRBJ2-1; TRBD2 aligns across 11 bases. V was pared by 4 bases and J by 5 bases, with 16 bases of the junction left unmatched. This CDR3 comprises 18 residues. Per the germline V gene, CDR1 is SQVTM and CDR2 is ANQGSEA. The CDR3 DNA reads as TGCAGCGTTGTCCCAGATACTAGGACTAGCGGGTCAAACAATGAGCAGTTCTTC. Its protein is CSVVPDTRTSGSNNEQFF.

J is TRBJ2-3 and V is TRBV4-2; D may be TRBD1 (5 bases). The V end was cut by 0 bases, the J end by 4 bases, with 17 bases between. Germline CDR1 LGHNA, CDR2 YNFKEQ. This CDR3 is 17 amino acids long. CDR3 nucleotides: TGTGCCAGCAGCCAAGAGGTGGGGCTAGTTGGTCCAGATACGCAGTATTTT. As protein: CASSQEVGLVGPDTQYF.

The V gene is TRBV7-9, the J gene TRBJ2-7, with 8 bases aligning to TRBD1. This CDR3 is built from 15 residues. The J segment lost 1 base and the V segment lost 4 bases, leaving 6 bases of the junction unmatched. Germline values: CDR1 SEHNR, CDR2 FQNEAQ (reference sequence). The DNA for the CDR3 is TGTGCCAGCAGCTCCTGGACAGGGTCATCCTACGAGCAGTACTTC. This translates into CASSSWTGSSYEQYF.

The rearrangement uses TRBV19 and TRBJ2-1; the D gene is possibly TRBD2 (5 bases). The CDR3 contains 15 residues. Looked up from germline, CDR1 is LNHDA and CDR2 is SQIVND (reference sequence). V lost 5 bases and J lost 0, with 11 bases in between. The CDR3 reads CASSSPGSSYNEQFF. The CDR3 coding sequence is TGTGCCAGTAGTTCCCCGGGGAGCTCCTACAATGAGCAGTTCTTC.

V and J are TRBV5-1 and TRBJ2-2; D perhaps matches TRBD1 (5 bases). The CDR3 consists of 15 residues. Germline values: CDR1 SGHRS, CDR2 YFSETQ. Trimming shortened V by 6 bases and J by 1 base, and 13 bases separated the two germline ends. CDR3 nucleotide sequence: TGCGCCAGCAAGCTGGGGCCCCTGAACACCGGGGAGCTGTTTTTT. Protein sequence: CASKLGPLNTGELFF.